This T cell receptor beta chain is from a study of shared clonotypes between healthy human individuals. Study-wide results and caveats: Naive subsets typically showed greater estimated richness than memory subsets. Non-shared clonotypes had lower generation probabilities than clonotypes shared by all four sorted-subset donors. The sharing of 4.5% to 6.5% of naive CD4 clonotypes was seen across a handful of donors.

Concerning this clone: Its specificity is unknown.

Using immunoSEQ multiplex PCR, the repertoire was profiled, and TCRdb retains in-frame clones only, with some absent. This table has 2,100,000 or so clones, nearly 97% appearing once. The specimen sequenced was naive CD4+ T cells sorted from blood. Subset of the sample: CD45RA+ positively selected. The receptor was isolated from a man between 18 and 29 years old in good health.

In nucleotides, the CDR3 is TGCAGCGTCGAAATCAGGAACACCATATATTTT. Protein: CSVEIRNTIYF. The V call is TRBV29-1, the J call TRBJ1-3; D ambiguous. V lost 6 bases and J lost 7, with 10 bases in between. The CDR3 totals 11 residues. CDR1 is SQVTM, CDR2 ANQGSEA, per germline. The full variable domain, its missing parts supplied by reference TRBV29-1 and TRBJ1-3, is SAVISQKPSRDICQRGTSLTIQCQVDSQVTMMFWYRQQPGQSLTLIATANQGSEATYESGFVIDKFPISRPNLTFSTLTVSNMSPEDSSIYLCSVEIRNTIYFGEGSWLTVV.